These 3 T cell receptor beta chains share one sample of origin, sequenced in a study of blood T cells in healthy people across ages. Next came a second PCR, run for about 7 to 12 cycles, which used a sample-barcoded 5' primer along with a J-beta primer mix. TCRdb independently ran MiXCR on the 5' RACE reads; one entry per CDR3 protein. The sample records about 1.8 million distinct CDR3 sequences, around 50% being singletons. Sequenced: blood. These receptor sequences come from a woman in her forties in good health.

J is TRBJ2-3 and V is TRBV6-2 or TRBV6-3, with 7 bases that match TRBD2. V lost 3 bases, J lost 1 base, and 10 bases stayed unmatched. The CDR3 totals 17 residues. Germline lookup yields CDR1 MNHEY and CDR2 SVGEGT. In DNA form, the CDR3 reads TGTGCCAGCAGTTATTATTTGAGCGGGGACCGCACAGATACGCAGTATTTT. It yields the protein CASSYYLSGDRTDTQYF.

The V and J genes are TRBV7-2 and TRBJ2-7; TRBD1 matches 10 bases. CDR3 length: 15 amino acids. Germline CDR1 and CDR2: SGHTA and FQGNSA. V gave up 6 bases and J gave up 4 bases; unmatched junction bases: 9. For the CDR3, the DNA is TGTGCCAGCAGAGTGGGACAGGGGAGAATTTACGAGCAGTACTTC. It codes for CASRVGQGRIYEQYF.

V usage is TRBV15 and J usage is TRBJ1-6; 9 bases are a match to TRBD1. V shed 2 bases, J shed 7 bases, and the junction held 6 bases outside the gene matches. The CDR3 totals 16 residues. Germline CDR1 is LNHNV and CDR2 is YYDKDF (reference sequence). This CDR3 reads CATSRRVGTGNSPLHF. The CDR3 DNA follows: TGTGCCACCAGCAGAAGAGTCGGGACAGGGAATTCACCCCTCCACTTT. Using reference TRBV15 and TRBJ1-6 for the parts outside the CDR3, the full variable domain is DAMVIQNPRYQVTQFGKPVTLSCSQTLNHNVMYWYQQKSSQAPKLLFHYYDKDFNNEADTPDNFQSRRPNTSFCFLDIRSPGLGDTAMYLCATSRRVGTGNSPLHFGNGTRLTVT.